Listed below are T cell receptor beta chains from one sample, sequenced in a study of T-cell reconstitution after alpha-beta-depleted transplantation in children. MiXCR, applied by TCRdb to the PCR reads, yields one record per CDR3 protein. The table has about 600,000 distinct CDR3 sequences, roughly 10% seen once; the top ten hold about 4%. The sequenced sample was PBMCs from the stem cell graft donor, obtained from the stem cell graft. These receptors all come from a human donor who donated a stem cell graft to a child with acute myeloid leukemia. CDR3s include the opening cysteine and the closing phenylalanine or tryptophan. D genes are given only for firm matches. The size entry is marked missing in some rows and otherwise reads once, few, many or a size class.

CDR3 protein,CDR3 DNA,D gene,V gene,clone size,J gene
CSASSSAYNEQFF,TGCAGTGCTAGTTCCAGCGCATACAATGAGCAGTTCTTC,-,TRBV20-1,many,TRBJ2-1
CASSFKGLANEQFF,TGTGCCAGCAGTTTTAAAGGACTAGCCAATGAGCAGTTCTTC,TRBD2,TRBV27,few,TRBJ2-1
CASSQYLAGATGELFF,TGTGCCAGCAGCCAATATCTAGCGGGGGCCACCGGGGAGCTGTTTTTT,TRBD2,TRBV3-1,-,TRBJ2-2
CASSLDRDDFETQYF,TGTGCCAGCAGCTTGGACAGGGATGATTTCGAGACCCAGTACTTC,TRBD1,TRBV7-2,-,TRBJ2-5
CASSLKTNTEAFF,TGTGCCAGCAGTTTGAAAACGAACACTGAAGCTTTCTTT,-,TRBV12-3/TRBV12-4,-,TRBJ1-1
CASSSTILAGGPITDTQYF,TGTGCCAGCAGCAGCACCATTCTAGCGGGAGGGCCGATCACAGATACGCAGTATTTT,TRBD2,TRBV11-2,few,TRBJ2-3
CASSRGLGEQNQPQHF,TGTGCCAGCAGCCGAGGGTTGGGGGAACAAAATCAGCCCCAGCATTTT,-,TRBV7-8,many,TRBJ1-5
CASSRQVGDTQYF,TGTGCCAGCAGTCGACAGGTTGGAGATACGCAGTATTTT,-,TRBV5-5,-,TRBJ2-3
CAMQDRVDEKLFF,TGTGCCATGCAGGACAGGGTGGATGAAAAACTGTTTTTT,TRBD1,TRBV25-1,-,TRBJ1-4
CASSLALAGGHYNEQFF,TGTGCCAGCAGCTTAGCACTAGCGGGAGGTCACTACAATGAGCAGTTCTTC,TRBD2,TRBV7-6,many,TRBJ2-1
CASSTGLAPPTQYF,TGCGCCAGCAGCACGGGACTAGCGCCTCCTACGCAGTATTTT,TRBD2,TRBV5-1,few,TRBJ2-3
CASSLKGVYGYTF,TGTGCCAGCAGTTTAAAAGGGGTCTATGGCTACACCTTC,-,TRBV12-3/TRBV12-4,few,TRBJ1-2
CASSQPRPGTGSYEQYF,TGTGCCAGCAGCCAACCACGCCCCGGGACAGGGTCCTACGAGCAGTACTTC,TRBD1,TRBV3-1,-,TRBJ2-7
CSVEEEPRAGGPSYEQYF,TGCAGCGTTGAAGAGGAACCCCGAGCAGGGGGACCCTCCTACGAGCAGTACTTC,TRBD1,TRBV29-1,-,TRBJ2-7
CASSVAGLSYNEQFF,TGTGCCAGCAGCGTAGCGGGCCTCTCCTACAATGAGCAGTTCTTC,-,TRBV9,many,TRBJ2-1
CASSLKTGIAGANVLTF,TGCGCCAGCAGCTTGAAAACAGGGATTGCTGGGGCCAACGTCCTGACTTTC,-,TRBV5-1,few,TRBJ2-6
CASTALTGTYEQYF,TGCGCCAGCACTGCCCTGACCGGCACCTACGAGCAGTACTTC,-,TRBV5-1,-,TRBJ2-7
CASSAGLWAFF,TGCGCCAGCAGCGCTGGGCTGTGGGCTTTCTTT,-,TRBV5-1,-,TRBJ1-1
CASIFTGTASGELFF,TGTGCCAGCATCTTCACCGGGACAGCCTCCGGGGAGCTGTTTTTT,TRBD1,TRBV27,few,TRBJ2-2
CASSLGGGRLPNEQFF,TGTGCCAGCAGCTTAGGTGGCGGGAGGTTACCCAATGAGCAGTTCTTC,TRBD2,TRBV7-9,many,TRBJ2-1
CSASSGRANYNEQFF,TGCAGTGCTAGTAGCGGGAGGGCTAACTACAATGAGCAGTTCTTC,TRBD2,TRBV20-1,-,TRBJ2-1
CSARGGVYNEQFF,TGCAGTGCTAGAGGGGGCGTTTACAATGAGCAGTTCTTC,-,TRBV20-1,-,TRBJ2-1
CASRFLDTEAFF,TGTGCCAGCCGGTTTTTGGACACTGAAGCTTTCTTT,-,TRBV11-2,few,TRBJ1-1
CASTIPGLETQYF,TGTGCCAGCACAATCCCGGGCCTTGAGACCCAGTACTTC,-,TRBV28,many,TRBJ2-5
CSATISAYNEQFF,TGCAGTGCTACCATTAGCGCGTACAATGAGCAGTTCTTC,-,TRBV20-1,few,TRBJ2-1
CASSVTGLEDIQYF,TGTGCCAGCAGCGTTACAGGACTAGAAGACATTCAGTACTTC,TRBD2,TRBV9,-,TRBJ2-4
CSARVWRETGDTQYF,TGCAGTGCTAGAGTCTGGCGGGAGACTGGAGATACGCAGTATTTT,TRBD2,TRBV20-1,many,TRBJ2-3
CSVEDREETQYF,TGCAGCGTTGAGGACAGAGAAGAGACCCAGTACTTC,-,TRBV29-1,many,TRBJ2-5